This is a list of T cell receptor beta chains from one sample in a study of blood T cell repertoires in COVID-19. TCRdb's copy holds only in-frame clones and misses some; the assay was immunoSEQ multiplex PCR. The sample contains fewer than 400,000 clones, 65% to 85% of which appear only once. Sequencing was performed on peripheral blood. The receptors were sampled from a man younger than 45 with active or convalescent COVID-19. The CDR3 runs from the conserved cysteine through the conserved F or W. Each record gives: V gene, clone size, D gene, J gene, CDR3 DNA, CDR3 protein. A D gene is named only where the DNA matches it firmly. Size is stated for part of the rows, as once, few or many counts, or as a class when the clone is expanded.

V: TRBV7-9
size: NA
D: NA
J: TRBJ2-7
DNA: TGTGCCAGCCGGCAGGCCCTCCACGAGCAGTACTTC
CDR3: CASRQALHEQYF

V: TRBV29-1
size: NA
D: NA
J: TRBJ1-2
DNA: TGCAGCGTGGTCAGGGAAACCTCGTATGGCTACACCTTC
CDR3: CSVVRETSYGYTF

V: TRBV4-1
size: NA
D: NA
J: TRBJ1-5
DNA: TGCGCCAGCAGCCCCTCGAACTTTAAGGACAGCCCGGGTCCCCAGCATTTT
CDR3: CASSPSNFKDSPGPQHF

V: TRBV5-1
size: NA
D: NA
J: TRBJ2-7
DNA: TGCGCCAGCAGCTTGCGGATGGAGGCGGTTTTTTACGAGCAGTACTTC
CDR3: CASSLRMEAVFYEQYF

V: TRBV18
size: NA
D: NA
J: TRBJ2-5
DNA: TGTGCCAGCTCAAGGACAGTCCAAGAGACCCAGTACTTC
CDR3: CASSRTVQETQYF

V: TRBV27
size: NA
D: TRBD1
J: TRBJ2-5
DNA: TGTGCCAGCGCTGACAGGGAGCAAGAGACCCAGTACTTC
CDR3: CASADREQETQYF

V: TRBV19
size: NA
D: TRBD2
J: TRBJ2-1
DNA: TGTGCCAGTAGTGCCTCTAGCGGGAGTAAATCTGGGGATGAGCAGTTCTTC
CDR3: CASSASSGSKSGDEQFF

V: TRBV28
size: NA
D: NA
J: TRBJ1-1
DNA: TGTGCCAGCAGTTCCTCCCGCGCTGAAGCTTTCTTT
CDR3: CASSSSRAEAFF

V: TRBV5-4
size: NA
D: TRBD2
J: TRBJ2-2
DNA: TGTGCCAGCAGCTCCAAGCGGGAGTGGGGGAACACCGGGGAGCTGTTTTTT
CDR3: CASSSKREWGNTGELFF

V: TRBV4-1
size: once
D: NA
J: TRBJ1-1
DNA: TGCGCCAGCAGCCAAGAACGTGGGACGGGGAGGACTGAAGCTTTCTTT
CDR3: CASSQERGTGRTEAFF

V: TRBV5-1
size: NA
D: TRBD2
J: TRBJ2-7
DNA: TGCGCCAGCAGCATTGGGACTAGCGGGAGGTTCTCCTACGAGCAGTACTTC
CDR3: CASSIGTSGRFSYEQYF

V: TRBV3-1/TRBV3-2
size: few
D: TRBD2
J: TRBJ2-2
DNA: TGTGCCAGCAGCGGTCTAAGCGGGGGCCAGGGGCCCGGGGAGCTGTTTTTT
CDR3: CASSGLSGGQGPGELFF

V: TRBV5-1
size: NA
D: NA
J: TRBJ1-6
DNA: TGCGCCAGCAGCTTGGCCAGTGGCGGGAGCTCCTATAATTCACCCCTCCACTTT
CDR3: CASSLASGGSSYNSPLHF

V: TRBV7-2
size: once
D: NA
J: TRBJ2-3
DNA: TGTGCCAGCAGCCTAAGACTTCGGGGCACAGATACGCAGTATTTT
CDR3: CASSLRLRGTDTQYF

V: TRBV19
size: NA
D: TRBD1
J: TRBJ1-5
DNA: TGTGCCAGTACCCGATCCCTGACAGGGGGATACAATCAGCCCCAGCATTTT
CDR3: CASTRSLTGGYNQPQHF

V: TRBV7-9
size: NA
D: TRBD1
J: TRBJ2-2
DNA: TGTGCCAGCAGGACGCAGGGGGCTGGCGGGGAGCTGTTTTTT
CDR3: CASRTQGAGGELFF

V: TRBV28
size: NA
D: TRBD2
J: TRBJ2-3
DNA: TGTGCCAGCAGTCTGGGACTAGCGGGAGTTGACGCAGATACGCAGTATTTT
CDR3: CASSLGLAGVDADTQYF

V: TRBV30
size: NA
D: TRBD1
J: TRBJ2-7
DNA: TGTGCCTGGAGTGTAACGGGACAGACCTACGAGCAGTACTTC
CDR3: CAWSVTGQTYEQYF

V: TRBV2
size: NA
D: NA
J: TRBJ2-1
DNA: TGTGCCAGCGGGGCGCTATCCTACAATGAGCAGTTCTTC
CDR3: CASGALSYNEQFF

V: TRBV19
size: NA
D: NA
J: TRBJ1-5
DNA: TGTGCCAGTAGCTCGGGTGAGGCCCACAATCAGCCCCAGCATTTT
CDR3: CASSSGEAHNQPQHF

V: TRBV7-8
size: NA
D: TRBD2
J: TRBJ2-1
DNA: TGTGCCAGCAGCAAGGCGACTAGCGGGAGGGTACGGGATGAGCAGTTCTTC
CDR3: CASSKATSGRVRDEQFF

V: TRBV9
size: once
D: NA
J: TRBJ2-2
DNA: TGTGCCAGCAGCGTAGGGAACCTAGCGAACACCGGGGAGCTGTTTTTT
CDR3: CASSVGNLANTGELFF

V: TRBV10-3
size: NA
D: TRBD1
J: TRBJ1-1
DNA: TGTGCCATCGGGGACAGACCCGTGAACACTGAAGCTTTCTTT
CDR3: CAIGDRPVNTEAFF

V: TRBV6-5
size: NA
D: TRBD1
J: TRBJ1-2
DNA: TGTGCCAGCGGACAGGAAGACTATGGCTACACCTTC
CDR3: CASGQEDYGYTF

V: TRBV19
size: NA
D: NA
J: TRBJ1-2
DNA: TGTGCCAGTAGTATATCAGGGAAGGGCTACACCTTC
CDR3: CASSISGKGYTF

V: TRBV3-1/TRBV3-2
size: NA
D: TRBD1
J: TRBJ1-2
DNA: TGTGCCAGCAGCTTAGGGGGCTACGGCTACACCTTC
CDR3: CASSLGGYGYTF

V: TRBV12-5
size: NA
D: NA
J: TRBJ2-2
DNA: TGTGCTAGTGGTTTCCCCCAGGGTGTCTTCCGGGAGCTGTTTTTT
CDR3: CASGFPQGVFRELFF

V: TRBV10-3
size: many
D: NA
J: TRBJ2-7
DNA: TGTGCCATCAGTGAGGTAGGGACTGAATACGAGCAGTACTTC
CDR3: CAISEVGTEYEQYF

V: TRBV9
size: NA
D: NA
J: TRBJ2-2
DNA: TGTGCCAGCAGCCCCAGAAGGGACTCAAACACCGGGGAGCTGTTTTTT
CDR3: CASSPRRDSNTGELFF

V: TRBV12-3/TRBV12-4
size: NA
D: NA
J: TRBJ1-5
DNA: TGTGCCAGCAGACAACGTAGCAATCAGCCCCAGCATTTT
CDR3: CASRQRSNQPQHF

V: TRBV7-3
size: NA
D: NA
J: TRBJ1-2
DNA: TGTGCCAGCGCCTTCTCAGGGAACCTCTATGGCTACACCTTC
CDR3: CASAFSGNLYGYTF

V: TRBV5-4
size: NA
D: NA
J: TRBJ1-2
DNA: TGTGCCAGCAGCTTCGGGGGGCGCTTAGGAGGCTACACCTTC
CDR3: CASSFGGRLGGYTF

V: TRBV7-9
size: few
D: NA
J: TRBJ2-7
DNA: TGTGCCAGCAGCTTAGCGCTGGGGAGGAACTCCTACGAGCAGTACTTC
CDR3: CASSLALGRNSYEQYF

V: TRBV7-2
size: NA
D: TRBD1
J: TRBJ2-7
DNA: TGTGCCAGCAGCTTATTGGGACAGACCTACGAGCAGTACTTC
CDR3: CASSLLGQTYEQYF

V: TRBV15
size: NA
D: TRBD1
J: TRBJ1-3
DNA: TGTGCCACCAGCGGACCCCGGGACAGGGTTGGAAACACCATATATTTT
CDR3: CATSGPRDRVGNTIYF

V: TRBV30
size: few
D: NA
J: TRBJ1-2
DNA: TGTGCCTGGAGTACCGGGGGCTATGGCTACACCTTC
CDR3: CAWSTGGYGYTF

V: TRBV18
size: NA
D: TRBD2
J: TRBJ2-7
DNA: TGTGCCAGCTCACAAGGACTAGCGGGAGTTTACGAGCAGTACTTC
CDR3: CASSQGLAGVYEQYF

V: TRBV28
size: NA
D: TRBD1
J: TRBJ1-5
DNA: TGTGCCAGCAGTACCCCGGGACAGGGAAGGCCCCAGCATTTT
CDR3: CASSTPGQGRPQHF

V: TRBV2
size: once
D: TRBD2
J: TRBJ2-2
DNA: TGTGCCAGCAGGGAACTCATCTTGGGACTAGCGGGGGACACCGGGGAGCTGTTTTTT
CDR3: CASRELILGLAGDTGELFF